The rows below give T cell receptor beta chains drawn from one sample of a study of T cell responses to AZD1222 COVID-19 vaccine. TCRdb's table, derived via immunoSEQ multiplex PCR, lists solely in-frame clones and lacks some. The table has about 150,000 clones, about 93% seen once. Here the sequenced sample was peripheral blood, taken on day 0 of AZD1222 vaccination. Receptor source: an adult in good health. Each CDR3 is given with its conserved first and last residue. The D gene is left open where the match is weak. The listing skips clone size in some rows; elsewhere it reads once, few, many or a size class.

clone_size,v_call,j_call,d_call,cdr3_nt,cdr3_aa
.,TRBV4-1,TRBJ1-3,.,TGCGCCAGCAGCCAACCGATGAACTCTGGAAACACCATATATTTT,CASSQPMNSGNTIYF
.,TRBV21-1,TRBJ2-5,.,TGTGCCAGCAGCACCCCAGGACAGGGCGGTGGGACCCAGTACTTC,CASSTPGQGGGTQYF
.,TRBV11-2,TRBJ2-5,.,TGTGCCAGCAGCTTAGATCGCCCCCGAGGGAAGGAGACCCAGTACTTC,CASSLDRPRGKETQYF
.,TRBV4-1,TRBJ2-1,.,TGCGCCAGCAGCCAAGTACTCCGGGGCTCCTACAATGAGCAGTTCTTC,CASSQVLRGSYNEQFF
once,TRBV7-7,TRBJ2-1,TRBD1,TGTGCCAGCAGCTGGGACAGGGATACTGAGCAGTTCTTC,CASSWDRDTEQFF
.,TRBV3-1/TRBV3-2,TRBJ1-6,TRBD1,TGTGCCAGCAGCCCGTCCCCGGGACAGGGACTCTATAATTCACCCCTCCACTTT,CASSPSPGQGLYNSPLHF
.,TRBV4-3,TRBJ1-2,.,TGCGCCAGCAGCCAAGTTGGCAGGGTCAGCTACACCTTC,CASSQVGRVSYTF
.,TRBV11-2,TRBJ2-3,TRBD2,TGTGCCAGCAGCTTAGAAGGGCCCGCGGGACTAGCGGGAAGCACAGATACGCAGTATTTT,CASSLEGPAGLAGSTDTQYF
.,TRBV6-5,TRBJ1-5,.,TGTGCCAGCATGTACTGGGGTAGTAGCAATCAGCCCCAGCATTTT,CASMYWGSSNQPQHF
few,TRBV25-1,TRBJ2-2,TRBD2,TGTGCCAGCAGTGAATCTCTAGCGGGGGACGGCGGGGAGCTGTTTTTT,CASSESLAGDGGELFF
.,TRBV4-1,TRBJ1-5,.,TGCGCCAGCAGCCAAGGCGGGGGCCGGGTTCAGCCCCAGCATTTT,CASSQGGGRVQPQHF
.,TRBV7-8,TRBJ2-5,.,TGTGCCAGCAGAACCACAGGGATGGAGACCCAGTACTTC,CASRTTGMETQYF
.,TRBV11-2,TRBJ1-2,.,TGTGCCAGCAGCCACGCCCTTCAAGGGGGATATGGCTACACCTTC,CASSHALQGGYGYTF
.,TRBV2,TRBJ1-1,.,TGTGCCAGCAGTGAAGTTGGTGGGACTGAAGCTTTCTTT,CASSEVGGTEAFF
.,TRBV19,TRBJ1-4,.,TGTGCCAGTAGTACGAACAGGGTGGGGAATGAAAAACTGTTTTTT,CASSTNRVGNEKLFF
.,TRBV3-1/TRBV3-2,TRBJ2-1,.,TGTGCCAGCAGCCAGCAAGGGGCCGGACTCTACAATGAGCAGTTCTTC,CASSQQGAGLYNEQFF
.,TRBV12-5,TRBJ1-2,.,TGTGCTAGTGCATCAGACGGATCTTATGGCTACACCTTC,CASASDGSYGYTF
.,TRBV6-5,TRBJ1-1,TRBD1,TGTGCCAGCACCTTGGGGACAGACACTGAAGCTTTCTTT,CASTLGTDTEAFF
.,TRBV7-9,TRBJ2-5,.,TGTGCCAGCAGCTTAGCGTGGGAGGGGGAAGAGACCCAGTACTTC,CASSLAWEGEETQYF
.,TRBV3-1/TRBV3-2,TRBJ2-3,.,TGTGCCAGCAGCCAACAAGGCCCAGATACGCAGTATTTT,CASSQQGPDTQYF
.,TRBV28,TRBJ1-5,TRBD1,TGTGCCAGCAGTTTCTTTAGGGGGCAGGGTGGCAGCAATCAGCCCCAGCATTTT,CASSFFRGQGGSNQPQHF
few,TRBV21-1,TRBJ1-1,.,TGTGCCAGCAGCAAATCACTAGTCACAGAAGCTTTCTTT,CASSKSLVTEAFF
.,TRBV7-7,TRBJ2-2,TRBD2,TGTGCCAGCAGCCCTTACGGGTCCCCGCAGACTAGCGGGGGGGACAACACCGGGGAGCTGTTTTTT,CASSPYGSPQTSGGDNTGELFF
.,TRBV6-5,TRBJ1-4,TRBD1,TGTGCCAGCAGTTCGACAGGGTGGGCTAATGAAAAACTGTTTTTT,CASSSTGWANEKLFF
.,TRBV2,TRBJ1-6,TRBD1,TGTGCCAGCAGAGTCCCAGAACCGGGACAGGGGTATTCACCCCTCCACTTT,CASRVPEPGQGYSPLHF
once,TRBV7-6,TRBJ1-1,.,TGTGCCAGCAGCTTATCAGGGGTGAACACTGAAGCTTTCTTT,CASSLSGVNTEAFF
.,TRBV7-3,TRBJ2-3,TRBD1,TGTGCCAGCAGCTTAACGGGGACAGGGGGCCCAGCTACGCAGTATTTT,CASSLTGTGGPATQYF
.,TRBV9,TRBJ2-2,.,TGTGCCAGCAGTCCTAACACCGGGGAGCTGTTTTTT,CASSPNTGELFF
.,TRBV30,TRBJ1-5,.,TGTGCCTGGAATCACCAACTTAGGGATGATCAGCCCCAGCATTTT,CAWNHQLRDDQPQHF
once,TRBV13,TRBJ2-3,.,TGTGCCAGCAGGCAGACTAGCACAGATACGCAGTATTTT,CASRQTSTDTQYF
.,TRBV2,TRBJ2-3,TRBD2,TGTGCCAGCACCCCGGGACTAGCGGGGGGCTTGGATACGCAGTATTTT,CASTPGLAGGLDTQYF
few,TRBV20-1,TRBJ1-4,.,TGCAGTGCTAGTCTTCGGTATGAAAAACTGTTTTTT,CSASLRYEKLFF
.,TRBV12-5,TRBJ1-5,TRBD1,TGTGCTAGTGCCCCCTGGGACAGGGGTCAGCAGCCCCAGCATTTT,CASAPWDRGQQPQHF
.,TRBV9,TRBJ1-2,.,TGTGCCAGCAGCCTGGGTCAGGGGAACTATGGCTACACCTTC,CASSLGQGNYGYTF
.,TRBV6-6,TRBJ2-2,TRBD1,TGTGCCAGCAGCCGAATGACAGGGACCGCGAACACCGGGGAGCTGTTTTTT,CASSRMTGTANTGELFF
.,TRBV9,TRBJ1-2,TRBD1,TGTGCCAGCAGCCCCGCCGGGACAGGGGGCACTTTTCGGTATGGCTACACCTTC,CASSPAGTGGTFRYGYTF
.,TRBV2,TRBJ1-2,TRBD1,TGTGCCAGCAGTCTACAGGGGGTGGGTGGCTACACCTTC,CASSLQGVGGYTF
.,TRBV3-1/TRBV3-2,TRBJ1-1,TRBD1,TGTGCCAGCAGACAAGCAGAAGGACAGGGAATGCTTTTT,CASRQAEGQGMLF
.,TRBV19,TRBJ1-3,.,TGTGCCAGTAGTAACCCCTCGGAACAAGTTGGAAACACCATATATTTT,CASSNPSEQVGNTIYF
.,TRBV3-1/TRBV3-2,TRBJ2-5,TRBD2,TGTGCCAGCAGCCAACAGGTGTTAACTAGCGGTTTCGGGACCCAGTACTTC,CASSQQVLTSGFGTQYF
.,TRBV18,TRBJ2-2,.,TGTGCCAGCTCACTGGACCGGAGAGGCGGGGAGCTGTTTTTT,CASSLDRRGGELFF
.,TRBV9,TRBJ2-1,TRBD2,TGTGCCAGCAGCGTAGTAGGGACTAGCGGGGTCGATGAGCAGTTCTTC,CASSVVGTSGVDEQFF
.,TRBV4-1,TRBJ1-3,TRBD1,TGCGCCAGCAGCCAGGCGGACAGGGGGTCCTCGGGAAACACCATATATTTT,CASSQADRGSSGNTIYF
.,TRBV9,TRBJ1-3,.,TGTGCCAGCAGCGTAGTGGGGGCCTCTTCATCTGGAAACACCATATATTTT,CASSVVGASSSGNTIYF
.,TRBV7-2,TRBJ1-3,.,TGTGCCAGCAGCTTAAAAGTTGCTGGAAACACCATATATTTT,CASSLKVAGNTIYF
.,TRBV3-1/TRBV3-2,TRBJ1-5,.,TGTGCCAGCAGCCAAATGGGTGGCCAGCCCCAGCATTTT,CASSQMGGQPQHF
.,TRBV6-5,TRBJ2-1,TRBD2,TGTGCCAGCAGCTGGACTAGCGGGGACTACAATGAGCAGTTCTTC,CASSWTSGDYNEQFF
once,TRBV5-5,TRBJ1-1,.,TGTGCCAGCAGCTTAATGCCACATATGAACACTGAAGCTTTCTTT,CASSLMPHMNTEAFF
.,TRBV28,TRBJ2-3,TRBD2,TGTGCCAGCAGTGGGACTAGCAGGGATACGCAGTATTTT,CASSGTSRDTQYF
.,TRBV2,TRBJ2-5,TRBD2,TGTGCCAGCACGACCGGACTAGCGGGGGGAAAAGAGACCCAGTACTTC,CASTTGLAGGKETQYF
once,TRBV12-3/TRBV12-4,TRBJ1-1,TRBD1,TGTGCCAGCAGTTTGGATGGGAACAGGGGAGCTTTCTTT,CASSLDGNRGAFF